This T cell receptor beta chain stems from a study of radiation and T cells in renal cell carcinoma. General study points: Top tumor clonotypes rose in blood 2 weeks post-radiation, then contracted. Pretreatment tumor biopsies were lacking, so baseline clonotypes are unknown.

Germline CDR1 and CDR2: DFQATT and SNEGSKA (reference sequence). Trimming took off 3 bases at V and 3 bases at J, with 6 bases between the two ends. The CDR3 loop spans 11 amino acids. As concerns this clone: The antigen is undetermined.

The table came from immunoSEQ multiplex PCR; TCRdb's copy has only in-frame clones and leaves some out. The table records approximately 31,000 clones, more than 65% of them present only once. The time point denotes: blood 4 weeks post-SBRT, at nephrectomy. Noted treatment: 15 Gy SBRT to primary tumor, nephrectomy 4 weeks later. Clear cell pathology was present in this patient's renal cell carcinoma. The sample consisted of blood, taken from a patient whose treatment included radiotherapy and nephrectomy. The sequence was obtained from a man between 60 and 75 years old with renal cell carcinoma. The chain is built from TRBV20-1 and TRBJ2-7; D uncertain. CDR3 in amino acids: CSASVLYEQYF. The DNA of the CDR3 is TGCAGTGCTAGTGTCCTCTACGAGCAGTACTTC.